The rows below give T cell receptor beta chains drawn from one sample of a study of Ad26.COV2.S vaccination and SARS-CoV-2 variants. The protocol was immunoSEQ multiplex PCR, while the TCRdb copy is restricted to in-frame clones and leaves out a portion. The repertoire holds hundreds of thousands of clones, with about 88% as singletons. The sample here was peripheral blood, taken in a trial of Ad26.COV2.S vaccine versus placebo. The source is a person between 18 and 65 years old who received the Ad26.COV2.S COVID-19 vaccine or a placebo. CDR3s include the opening cysteine and the closing phenylalanine or tryptophan. A D gene is named only where the DNA matches it firmly. Clone size appears in some rows only: once, few, many, or a class for an expanded clone.

j_call | clone_size | v_call | d_call | cdr3_aa | cdr3_nt
TRBJ2-1 | - | TRBV11-2 | TRBD1 | CASSQPGTGYNEQFF | TGTGCCAGCAGCCAACCTGGGACAGGGTACAATGAGCAGTTCTTC
TRBJ2-3 | once | TRBV7-2 | - | CASSLRTTADTQYF | TGTGCCAGCAGCCTACGGACTACTGCAGATACGCAGTATTTT
TRBJ2-3 | - | TRBV6-6 | TRBD2 | CASSRQTSGGRGTDTQYF | TGTGCCAGCAGTCGACAGACTAGCGGGGGGCGGGGCACAGATACGCAGTATTTT
TRBJ2-5 | many | TRBV9 | TRBD1 | CASSVPQGQEPLFQYF | TGTGCCAGCAGCGTACCCCAAGGACAGGAACCCCTTTTCCAGTACTTC
TRBJ2-7 | - | TRBV3-1/TRBV3-2 | - | CASSERQSRYEQYF | TGTGCCAGCAGCGAGAGACAGTCCAGGTACGAGCAGTACTTC
TRBJ1-2 | - | TRBV3-1/TRBV3-2 | TRBD1 | CASSLFGQGNYGYTF | TGTGCCAGCAGCCTCTTCGGACAGGGCAACTATGGCTACACCTTC
TRBJ1-3 | - | TRBV11-2 | - | CASHYFSGERGNTIYF | TGTGCCAGCCATTATTTCTCAGGGGAGCGCGGAAACACCATATATTTT
TRBJ2-3 | - | TRBV11-3 | - | CASSLGEIRGDTQYF | TGTGCCAGCAGCTTAGGGGAGATACGGGGAGATACGCAGTATTTT
TRBJ1-2 | - | TRBV18 | - | CASSEDNNYGYTF | TGTGCCAGCTCGGAGGACAATAACTATGGCTACACCTTC
TRBJ2-5 | - | TRBV29-1 | TRBD1 | CSGGQAQETQYF | TGCAGCGGGGGACAGGCACAAGAGACCCAGTACTTC
TRBJ1-2 | few | TRBV7-2 | - | CASSLRSANYGYTF | TGTGCCAGCAGCTTAAGGTCTGCTAACTATGGCTACACCTTC
TRBJ2-5 | - | TRBV5-1 | - | CASSPGSAPPGIQYF | TGCGCCAGCAGTCCTGGGTCAGCCCCGCCTGGTATCCAGTACTTC
TRBJ2-6 | - | TRBV11-2 | - | CASNGRGSSQEANVLTF | TGTGCCAGCAATGGGAGGGGGTCTAGTCAAGAGGCCAACGTCCTGACTTTC
TRBJ2-2 | - | TRBV30 | - | CAWNIGKRAGELFF | TGTGCCTGGAATATCGGTAAAAGAGCCGGGGAGCTGTTTTTT
TRBJ2-7 | - | TRBV4-3 | TRBD2 | CASSQELAGVLDEQYF | TGCGCCAGCAGCCAAGAACTAGCGGGAGTTCTGGACGAGCAGTACTTC
TRBJ2-1 | once | TRBV4-3 | TRBD2 | CASSQGLADYNEQFF | TGCGCCAGCAGCCAAGGTCTAGCGGACTACAATGAGCAGTTCTTC
TRBJ2-5 | - | TRBV24-1 | - | CAPRGRGRFMVKTQYF | TGTGCCCCCCGGGGCAGGGGAAGGTTTATGGTTAAGACCCAGTACTTC
TRBJ2-2 | once | TRBV2 | TRBD2 | CASNPGTSGSPSGGELFF | TGTGCCAGCAACCCCGGGACTAGCGGGAGCCCTTCCGGCGGGGAGCTGTTTTTT
TRBJ2-5 | - | TRBV5-1 | TRBD2 | CASSLGAGGYQETQYF | TGCGCCAGCAGCTTGGGAGCGGGGGGGTACCAAGAGACCCAGTACTTC
TRBJ1-1 | - | TRBV6-5 | - | CASSRPTHLNTEAFF | TGTGCCAGCAGTCGACCGACGCATTTGAACACTGAAGCTTTCTTT
TRBJ2-3 | few | TRBV5-6 | - | CASSLWSTDTQYF | TGTGCCAGCAGCTTGTGGAGCACAGATACGCAGTATTTT
TRBJ2-7 | - | TRBV6-5 | - | CASSFNGPGGEQYF | TGTGCCAGCAGCTTTAACGGCCCTGGTGGCGAGCAGTACTTC
TRBJ2-7 | - | TRBV7-2 | - | CASSPWTGAYEQYF | TGTGCCAGCAGCCCCTGGACGGGGGCCTACGAGCAGTACTTC
TRBJ1-1 | - | TRBV18 | TRBD1 | CASSGGQGETEAFF | TGTGCCAGCTCAGGAGGACAGGGGGAGACTGAAGCTTTCTTT
TRBJ2-7 | - | TRBV7-2 | - | CASSLNLKGIEQYF | TGTGCCAGCAGCTTAAATCTCAAGGGGATCGAGCAGTACTTC
TRBJ2-7 | - | TRBV21-1 | - | CASSNRESSYEQYF | TGTGCCAGCAGCAACCGGGAATCATCCTACGAGCAGTACTTC
TRBJ2-1 | - | TRBV28 | - | CASGEENNEQFF | TGTGCCTCTGGGGAGGAAAACAATGAGCAGTTCTTC
TRBJ2-7 | - | TRBV9 | TRBD1 | CASSVEAGGYEQYF | TGTGCCAGCAGCGTAGAAGCAGGGGGCTACGAGCAGTACTTC
TRBJ2-7 | - | TRBV7-2 | TRBD1 | CASSHKTGANYEQYF | TGTGCCAGCAGCCACAAGACAGGGGCGAACTACGAGCAGTACTTC
TRBJ1-2 | - | TRBV30 | - | CAWSVQRGRGGYTF | TGTGCCTGGAGTGTACAGCGGGGGCGCGGTGGCTACACCTTC
TRBJ2-5 | - | TRBV15 | TRBD2 | CATSRSQRGVLETQYF | TGTGCCACCAGCAGATCCCAGCGGGGGGTCTTGGAGACCCAGTACTTC
TRBJ2-5 | - | TRBV15 | - | CATSRSRQIQETQYF | TGTGCCACCAGCAGAAGCCGACAGATTCAAGAGACCCAGTACTTC
TRBJ2-5 | - | TRBV11-2 | TRBD1 | CASSTWTGSGETQYF | TGTGCCAGCAGCACTTGGACAGGGTCGGGCGAGACCCAGTACTTC
TRBJ1-3 | - | TRBV28 | - | CASIYNSGNTIYF | TGTGCCAGCATTTACAACTCTGGAAACACCATATATTTT
TRBJ2-7 | - | TRBV11-2 | TRBD2 | CASSRIREAPYEQYF | TGTGCCAGCAGCCGCATCCGGGAGGCTCCCTACGAGCAGTACTTC
TRBJ1-2 | - | TRBV7-9 | - | CASSPQGTVNYGYTF | TGTGCCAGCAGCCCCCAGGGGACCGTTAACTATGGCTACACCTTC
TRBJ1-5 | few | TRBV7-8 | TRBD1 | CASSQGGAGPTSNQPQHF | TGTGCCAGCAGCCAGGGGGGTGCAGGCCCGACCAGCAATCAGCCCCAGCATTTT
TRBJ1-2 | once | TRBV7-9 | TRBD1 | CASSLRGGQQNYGYTF | TGTGCCAGCAGCTTAAGAGGGGGACAGCAGAACTATGGCTACACCTTC
TRBJ2-1 | - | TRBV7-9 | - | CASSSDSINEQFF | TGTGCCAGCAGCTCCGACTCGATCAATGAGCAGTTCTTC
TRBJ2-1 | - | TRBV11-3 | - | CASSLGIQDEQFF | TGTGCCAGCAGCTTAGGAATACAAGATGAGCAGTTCTTC
TRBJ2-3 | - | TRBV20-1 | - | CSAEADTQYF | TGCAGTGCAGAGGCAGATACGCAGTATTTT
TRBJ1-5 | - | TRBV19 | - | CASSIDGNQPQHF | TGTGCCAGTAGTATAGACGGGAATCAGCCCCAGCATTTT
TRBJ1-6 | - | TRBV18 | TRBD1 | CASSPPDRGSLHF | TGTGCCAGCTCACCACCGGACAGGGGGTCCCTCCACTTT
TRBJ1-1 | - | TRBV4-1 | TRBD1 | CASSQGTGGFLNTEAFF | TGCGCCAGCAGCCAAGGGACAGGGGGGTTTTTGAACACTGAAGCTTTCTTT
TRBJ1-5 | - | TRBV6-2/TRBV6-3 | TRBD1 | CASSYSGQGVKIFQPQHF | TGTGCCAGCAGCTATTCCGGACAGGGGGTAAAGATCTTTCAGCCCCAGCATTTT
TRBJ2-1 | - | TRBV27 | TRBD2 | CASATSGAYNEQFF | TGTGCCAGCGCAACTAGCGGGGCCTACAATGAGCAGTTCTTC
TRBJ2-1 | - | TRBV29-1 | - | CSAPGRLYNEQFF | TGCAGCGCCCCGGGGCGACTCTACAATGAGCAGTTCTTC
TRBJ2-1 | - | TRBV6-1 | - | CASSEEWEGNEQFF | TGTGCCAGCAGTGAAGAATGGGAAGGTAATGAGCAGTTCTTC
TRBJ1-2 | medium-sized | TRBV27 | - | CASRPAGQIYGYTF | TGTGCCAGCAGACCTGCTGGACAGATCTATGGCTACACCTTC
TRBJ2-2 | - | TRBV6-2/TRBV6-3 | - | CASSYRADLGTGELFF | TGTGCCAGCAGTTATCGGGCGGATCTTGGGACCGGGGAGCTGTTTTTT
TRBJ1-1 | - | TRBV19 | - | CATGGGGTEAFF | TGTGCCACTGGCGGGGGTGGCACTGAAGCTTTCTTT
TRBJ1-2 | once | TRBV5-1 | - | CASSLGTAANYGYTF | TGCGCCAGCAGCTTGGGGACAGCTGCTAACTATGGCTACACCTTC
TRBJ1-1 | - | TRBV7-8 | TRBD1 | CASSLRQGVMDTEAFF | TGTGCCAGCAGCTTAAGGCAGGGGGTGATGGACACTGAAGCTTTCTTT
TRBJ2-7 | - | TRBV7-2 | - | CASSSVTGTYEQYF | TGTGCCAGCAGCTCCGTTACAGGGACCTACGAGCAGTACTTC
TRBJ2-6 | - | TRBV28 | TRBD1 | CASSQGGPGGANVLTF | TGTGCCAGCAGTCAAGGGGGCCCAGGCGGGGCCAACGTCCTGACTTTC
TRBJ2-3 | - | TRBV3-1/TRBV3-2 | - | CASSQDRVDTQYF | TGTGCCAGCAGCCAAGATAGGGTTGATACGCAGTATTTT
TRBJ1-5 | many | TRBV6-2/TRBV6-3 | TRBD1 | CASSYRGTGVYYQPQHF | TGTGCCAGCAGTTACCGCGGGACAGGGGTTTATTATCAGCCCCAGCATTTT
TRBJ2-3 | - | TRBV2 | TRBD2 | CASGLVSTDTQYF | TGTGCCAGTGGACTAGTTAGCACAGATACGCAGTATTTT
TRBJ2-1 | - | TRBV7-9 | TRBD2 | CASSPARGKFF | TGTGCCAGCAGCCCCGCGCGGGGGAAGTTCTTC